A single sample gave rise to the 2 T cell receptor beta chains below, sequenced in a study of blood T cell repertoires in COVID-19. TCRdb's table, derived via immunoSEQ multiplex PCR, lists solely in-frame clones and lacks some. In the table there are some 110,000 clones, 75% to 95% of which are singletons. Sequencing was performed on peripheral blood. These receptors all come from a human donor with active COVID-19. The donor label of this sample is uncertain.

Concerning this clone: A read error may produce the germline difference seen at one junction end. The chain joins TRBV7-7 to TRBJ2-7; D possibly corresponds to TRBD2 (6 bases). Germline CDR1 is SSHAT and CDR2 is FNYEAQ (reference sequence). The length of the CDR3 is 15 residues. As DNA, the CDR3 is TGTGCTAGCAGCTTAGAGGCGGGACCGGGAAACGAGCAGTACTTC. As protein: CASSLEAGPGNEQYF.

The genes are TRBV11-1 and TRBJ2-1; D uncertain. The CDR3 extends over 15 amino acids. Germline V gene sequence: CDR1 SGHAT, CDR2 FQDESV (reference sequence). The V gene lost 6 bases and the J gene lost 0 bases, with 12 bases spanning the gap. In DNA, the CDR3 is TGTGCCAGCAGTTACAGCCAGAGCTCCTACAATGAGCAGTTCTTC. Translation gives CASSYSQSSYNEQFF. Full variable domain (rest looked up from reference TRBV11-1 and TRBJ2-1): EAEVAQSPRYKITEKSQAVAFWCDPISGHATLYWYRQILGQGPELLVQFQDESVVDDSQLPKDRFSAERLKGVDSTLKIQPAELGDSAMYLCASSYSQSSYNEQFFGPGTRLTVL.